The TCR beta chain described here comes from a study of long-term antiretroviral therapy in people with HIV. Broader study findings: Although diversity increased after ART, it remained lower than in transplant donor controls.

Germline V CDR1 and CDR2: MRHNA, SNTAGT. The V gene end was trimmed by 3 bases and the J gene end by 9 bases; junction bases not matched to a gene: 14. The CDR3 has 16 amino acids. This clone was recorded once. Its antigen is unidentified. Samples were assayed with immunoSEQ v3.0 at survey level. Sequenced by immunoSEQ multiplex PCR; TCRdb stores in-frame clones only, minus some. The repertoire includes 15,000 to 20,000 clones, around 80% of them detected once, and 18% sits in the top ten. Specimens carried about 1-10 million cryopreserved PBMC before DNA extraction. The receptor was isolated from a young woman with HIV. Sample: unsorted PBMCs, taken 0.6 years after starting antiretroviral therapy. The chain carries TRBV6-4 and TRBJ1-5, with 7 bases lining up with TRBD1. The CDR3 DNA reads as TGTGCCAGCAGTGAATACCGACAGGGAGGAGAGCGGCCCCAGCATTTT. Translated: CASSEYRQGGERPQHF.